The entry below describes one T cell receptor (beta chain). Its antigen remains unknown. Sequencing used immunoSEQ multiplex PCR; TCRdb keeps in-frame clones, though not all of them. The table includes approximately 61,000 clones, less than 80% detected once. This record comes from a study of vaccination effects on CD4 cells after COVID-19. Trimming removed 3 bases at V and 5 bases at J, with 12 bases between. Per the germline V gene, CDR1 is SGHKS and CDR2 is YYEKEE (reference sequence). This CDR3 has 14 residues. Under the ViraFEST assay, PBMC were stimulated with viral peptide pools so that antigen-specific CD4+ T cells expanded. Sequencing was performed afterwards. Researchers isolated CD4+ T cells once about 11 days of culture had elapsed. Each person got two doses of an mRNA SARS-CoV-2 vaccine, BNT162b2 or mRNA-1273.

The sequencing here drew on CD4+ T cells from PBMCs cultured with HCoV-229E spike peptides, taken after COVID-19 vaccination. The origin of this receptor is a human donor who received a COVID-19 vaccine. The chain couples TRBV5-5 to TRBJ1-5, with a possible D match to TRBD1 (6 bases). This CDR3 is CASSSPGQDQPQHF. CDR3 coding DNA: TGTGCCAGCAGCTCCCCGGGACAAGATCAGCCCCAGCATTTT.